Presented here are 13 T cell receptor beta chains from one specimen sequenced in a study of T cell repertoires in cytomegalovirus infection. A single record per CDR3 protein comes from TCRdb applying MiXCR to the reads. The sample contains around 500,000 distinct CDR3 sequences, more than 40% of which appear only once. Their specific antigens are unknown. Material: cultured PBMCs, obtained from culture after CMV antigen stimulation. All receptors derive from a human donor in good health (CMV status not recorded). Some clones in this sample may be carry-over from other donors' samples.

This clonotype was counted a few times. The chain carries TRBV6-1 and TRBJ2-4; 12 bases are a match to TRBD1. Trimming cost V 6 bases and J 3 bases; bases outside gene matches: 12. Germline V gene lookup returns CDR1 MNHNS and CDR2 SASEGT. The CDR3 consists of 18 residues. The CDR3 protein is CASRPGQGALSYKNIQYF. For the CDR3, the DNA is TGTGCCAGCAGGCCGGGACAGGGGGCTTTATCCTACAAAAACATTCAGTACTTC.

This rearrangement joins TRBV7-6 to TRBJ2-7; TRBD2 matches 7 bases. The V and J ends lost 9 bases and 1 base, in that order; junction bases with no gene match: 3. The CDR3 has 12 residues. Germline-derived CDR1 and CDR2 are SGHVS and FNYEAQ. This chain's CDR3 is CARRAGSYEQYF. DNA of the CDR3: TGTGCCAGAAGAGCGGGATCCTACGAGCAGTACTTC.

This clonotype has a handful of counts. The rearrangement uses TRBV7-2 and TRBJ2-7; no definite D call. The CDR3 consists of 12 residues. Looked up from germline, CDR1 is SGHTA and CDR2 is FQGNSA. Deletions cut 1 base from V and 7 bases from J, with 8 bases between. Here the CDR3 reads CASSLDLGEQYF. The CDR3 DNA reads TGTGCCAGCAGCTTAGATTTGGGGGAGCAGTACTTC.

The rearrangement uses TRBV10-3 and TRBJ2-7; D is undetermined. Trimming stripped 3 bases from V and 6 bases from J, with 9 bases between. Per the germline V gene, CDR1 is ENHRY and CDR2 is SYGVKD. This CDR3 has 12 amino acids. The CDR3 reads CAISDQLREQYF. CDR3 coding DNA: TGTGCCATCAGTGATCAGCTACGCGAGCAGTACTTC.

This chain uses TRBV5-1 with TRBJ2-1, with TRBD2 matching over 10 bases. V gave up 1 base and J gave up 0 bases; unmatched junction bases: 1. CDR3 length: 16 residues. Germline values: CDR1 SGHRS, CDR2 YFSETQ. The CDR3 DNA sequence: TGCGCCAGCAGCTTGCCTAGCGGGAGCTCCTACAATGAGCAGTTCTTC. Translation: CASSLPSGSSYNEQFF.

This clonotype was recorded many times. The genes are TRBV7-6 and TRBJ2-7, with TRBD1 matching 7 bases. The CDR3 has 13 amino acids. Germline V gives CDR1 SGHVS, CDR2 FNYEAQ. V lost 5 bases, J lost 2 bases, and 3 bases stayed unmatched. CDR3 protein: CASSTGTAYEQYF. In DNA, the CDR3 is TGTGCCAGCAGCACCGGGACAGCCTACGAGCAGTACTTC. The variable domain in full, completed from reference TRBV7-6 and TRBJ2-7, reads GAGVSQSPRYKVTKRGQDVALRCDPISGHVSLYWYRQALGQGPEFLTYFNYEAQQDKSGLPNDRFSAERPEGSISTLTIQRTEQRDSAMYRCASSTGTAYEQYFGPGTRLTVT.

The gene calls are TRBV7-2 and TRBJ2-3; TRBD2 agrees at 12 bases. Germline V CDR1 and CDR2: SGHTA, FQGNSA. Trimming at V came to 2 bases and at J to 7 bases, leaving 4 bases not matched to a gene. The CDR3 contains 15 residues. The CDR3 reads CASSLTSGRTYTQYF. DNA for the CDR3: TGTGCCAGCAGCTTAACTAGCGGGAGGACCTATACGCAGTATTTT.

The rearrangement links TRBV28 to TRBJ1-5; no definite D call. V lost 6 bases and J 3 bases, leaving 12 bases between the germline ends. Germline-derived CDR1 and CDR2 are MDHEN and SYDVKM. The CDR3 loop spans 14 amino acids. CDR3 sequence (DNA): TGTGCCAGCAGGGGCAGAAAGACCAATCAGCCCCAGCATTTT. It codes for CASRGRKTNQPQHF.

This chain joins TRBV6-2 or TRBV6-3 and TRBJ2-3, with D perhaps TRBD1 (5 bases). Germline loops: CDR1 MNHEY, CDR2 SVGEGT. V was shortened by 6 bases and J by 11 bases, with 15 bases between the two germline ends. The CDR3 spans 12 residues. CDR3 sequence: CASSPRQGLQYF. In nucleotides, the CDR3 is TGTGCCAGCAGCCCCCGGCAGGGATTGCAGTATTTT.

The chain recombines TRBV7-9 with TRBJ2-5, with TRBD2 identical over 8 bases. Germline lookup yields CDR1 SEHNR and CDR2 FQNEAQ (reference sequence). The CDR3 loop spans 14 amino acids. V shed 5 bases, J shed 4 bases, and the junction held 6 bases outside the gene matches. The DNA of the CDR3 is TGTGCCAGCAGCGATATCGGGGGGGGAGAGACCCAGTACTTC. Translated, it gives CASSDIGGGETQYF.

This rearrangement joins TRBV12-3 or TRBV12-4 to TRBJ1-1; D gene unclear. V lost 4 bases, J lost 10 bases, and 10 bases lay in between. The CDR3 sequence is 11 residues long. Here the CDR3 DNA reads TGTGCCAGCAGTTACGGCTACCGAGCTTTCTTT. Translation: CASSYGYRAFF.

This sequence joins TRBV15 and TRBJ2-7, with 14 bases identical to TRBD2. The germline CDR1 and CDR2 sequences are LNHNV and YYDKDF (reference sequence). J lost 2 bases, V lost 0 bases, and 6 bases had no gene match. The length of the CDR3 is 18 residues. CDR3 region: CATSRDAPGLAGAYEQYF. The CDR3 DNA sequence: TGTGCCACCAGCAGAGATGCCCCGGGACTAGCGGGGGCCTACGAGCAGTACTTC. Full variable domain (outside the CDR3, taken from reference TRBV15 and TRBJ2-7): DAMVIQNPRYQVTQFGKPVTLSCSQTLNHNVMYWYQQKSSQAPKLLFHYYDKDFNNEADTPDNFQSRRPNTSFCFLDIRSPGLGDTAMYLCATSRDAPGLAGAYEQYFGPGTRLTVT.

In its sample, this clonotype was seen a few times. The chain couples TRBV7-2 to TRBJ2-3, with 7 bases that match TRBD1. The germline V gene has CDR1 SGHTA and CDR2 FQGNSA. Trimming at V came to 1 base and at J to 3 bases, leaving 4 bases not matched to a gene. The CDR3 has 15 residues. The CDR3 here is CASSLVTGWTDTQYF. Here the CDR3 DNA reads TGTGCCAGCAGCTTAGTGACAGGGTGGACAGATACGCAGTATTTT. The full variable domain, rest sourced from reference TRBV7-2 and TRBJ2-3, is GAGVSQSPSNKVTEKGKDVELRCDPISGHTALYWYRQSLGQGLEFLIYFQGNSAPDKSGLPSDRFSAERTGGSVSTLTIQRTQQEDSAVYLCASSLVTGWTDTQYFGPGTRLTVL.